This T cell receptor (beta chain) was observed in a study of T cell responses to AZD1222 COVID-19 vaccine. Some clones are missing from TCRdb's copy, which holds only in-frame ones; the method was immunoSEQ multiplex PCR. Of 100,000 to 150,000 clones listed, more than 80% are singletons. To note about this clone: Its matching antigen is unknown.

V was clipped by 0 bases and J by 2 bases; unmatched bases: 12. Germline CDR1 and CDR2: MGHRA and YSYEKL. The length of the CDR3 is 20 residues. Overall study results and limits: Baseline seropositivity occurred in only a handful of AZD1222 recipients.

V usage is TRBV4-1 and J usage is TRBJ2-7; 14 nucleotides align to TRBD2. The clonotype originates from an adult in good health. Specimen: peripheral blood, collected on day 0 of AZD1222 vaccination. The CDR3 DNA reads TGCGCCAGCAGCCAAGACCCGGGACTAGCGGGAGATCGCGGCCCCTACGAGCAGTACTTC. Residues: CASSQDPGLAGDRGPYEQYF.